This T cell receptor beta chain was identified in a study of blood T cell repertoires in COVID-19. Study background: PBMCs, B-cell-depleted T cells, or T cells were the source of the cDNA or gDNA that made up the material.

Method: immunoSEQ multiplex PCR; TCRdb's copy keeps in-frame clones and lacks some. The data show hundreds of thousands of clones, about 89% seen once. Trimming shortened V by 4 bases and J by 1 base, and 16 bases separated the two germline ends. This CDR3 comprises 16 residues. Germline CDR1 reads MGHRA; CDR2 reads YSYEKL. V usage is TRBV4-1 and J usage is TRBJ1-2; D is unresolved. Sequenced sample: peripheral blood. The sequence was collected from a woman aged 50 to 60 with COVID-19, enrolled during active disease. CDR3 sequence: CASSPTTTEDNYGYTF. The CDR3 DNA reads TGCGCCAGCAGCCCGACGACTACAGAGGATAACTATGGCTACACCTTC.